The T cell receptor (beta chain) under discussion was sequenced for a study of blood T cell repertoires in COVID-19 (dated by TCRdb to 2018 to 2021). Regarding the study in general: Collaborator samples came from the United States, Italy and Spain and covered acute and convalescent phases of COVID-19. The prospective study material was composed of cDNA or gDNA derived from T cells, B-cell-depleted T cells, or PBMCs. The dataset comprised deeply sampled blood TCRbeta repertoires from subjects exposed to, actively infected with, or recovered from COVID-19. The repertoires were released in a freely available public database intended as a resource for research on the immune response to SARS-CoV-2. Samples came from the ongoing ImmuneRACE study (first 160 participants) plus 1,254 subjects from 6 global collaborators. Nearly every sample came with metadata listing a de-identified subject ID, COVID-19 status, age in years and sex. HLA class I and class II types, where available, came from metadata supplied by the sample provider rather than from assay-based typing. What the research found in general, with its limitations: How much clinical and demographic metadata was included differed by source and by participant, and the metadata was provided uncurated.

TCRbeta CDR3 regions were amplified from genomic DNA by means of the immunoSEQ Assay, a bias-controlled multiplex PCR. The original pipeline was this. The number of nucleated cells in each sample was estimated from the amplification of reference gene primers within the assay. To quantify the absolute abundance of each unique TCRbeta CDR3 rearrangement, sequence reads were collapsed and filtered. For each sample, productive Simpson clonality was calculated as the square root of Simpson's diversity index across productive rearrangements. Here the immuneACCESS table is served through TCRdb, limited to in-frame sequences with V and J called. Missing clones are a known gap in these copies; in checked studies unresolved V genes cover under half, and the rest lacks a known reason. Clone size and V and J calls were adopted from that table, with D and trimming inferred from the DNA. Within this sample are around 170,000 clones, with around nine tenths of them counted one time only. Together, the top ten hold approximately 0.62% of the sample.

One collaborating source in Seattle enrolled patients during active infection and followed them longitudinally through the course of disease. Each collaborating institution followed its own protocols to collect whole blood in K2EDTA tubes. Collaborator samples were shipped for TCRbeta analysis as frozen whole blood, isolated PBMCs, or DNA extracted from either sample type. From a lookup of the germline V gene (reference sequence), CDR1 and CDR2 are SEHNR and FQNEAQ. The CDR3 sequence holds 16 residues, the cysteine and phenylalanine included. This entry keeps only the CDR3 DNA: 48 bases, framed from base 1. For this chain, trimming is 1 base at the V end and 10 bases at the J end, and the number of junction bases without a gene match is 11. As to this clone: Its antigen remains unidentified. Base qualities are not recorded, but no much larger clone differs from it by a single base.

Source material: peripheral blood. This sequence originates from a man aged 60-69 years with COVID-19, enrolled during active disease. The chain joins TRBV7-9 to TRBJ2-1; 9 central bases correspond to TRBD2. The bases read TGTGCCAGCAGCTTAGGTCAGGGTAGCGGGGGCAACGAGCAGTTCTTC. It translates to CASSLGQGSGGNEQFF. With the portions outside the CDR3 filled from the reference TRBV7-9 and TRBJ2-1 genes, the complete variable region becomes DTGVSQNPRHKITKRGQNVTFRCDPISEHNRLYWYRQTLGQGPEFLTYFQNEAQLEKSRLLSDRFSAERPKGSFSTLEIQRTEQGDSAMYLCASSLGQGSGGNEQFFGPGTRLTVL.